One T cell receptor (beta chain) is described in this entry. The data are from a study of shared clonotypes between healthy human individuals. Overall study: Per-donor plates numbered three CD4 naive, three CD4 memory, two CD8 naive and one CD8 memory.

TCRdb's copy holds only in-frame clones and misses some; the assay was immunoSEQ multiplex PCR. The sample holds some 650,000 clones; roughly 97% are singletons and the top ten take about 0.057%. CDR3 length: 14 residues. The germline V gene has CDR1 SGHRS and CDR2 YFSETQ. Between the trimmed V and J ends, which lost 3 bases and 0 bases, there was a span of 9 bases. Sequenced material: naive CD4+ T cells sorted from blood. The subset: CD45RA+ positively selected. The receptor's source is a woman younger than 45 in good health. V is TRBV5-1 and J is TRBJ1-1, with D unclear. The CDR3 DNA is TGCGCCAGCAGCTCCACATCAATGAACACTGAAGCTTTCTTT. It encodes CASSSTSMNTEAFF.